Below, one T cell receptor (beta chain) is given with its context. The antigen remains unidentified. The sample belongs to a study of Ad26.COV2.S vaccination and SARS-CoV-2 variants. Study as a whole: Donor got 5x10^10 or 1x10^11 viral particles of Ad26.COV2.S.

Study conclusions and caveats: Compared with placebo recipients, vaccine recipients had higher spike-specific TCR breadth. The breadth of spike-specific CD8+ and CD4+ T cell responses after vaccination was reportedly substantial.

The CDR3 runs to 13 residues. Germline V lookup: CDR1 LNHDA, CDR2 SQIVND (reference sequence). Trimming left V 1 base short and J 4 bases short, with 8 bases between. Treatment in this sample: roughly 19 received Ad26.COV2.S at low or high dose, single or two shots; five or six received placebo; per-sample allocation not given. Sampling was done on day 63 after the first vaccine or placebo injection. The repertoire was sequenced with immunoSEQ multiplex PCR; TCRdb's copy has only in-frame clones and lacks some. The sample has a few hundred thousand clones; 85% to 90% are singletons. The gene calls are TRBV19 and TRBJ2-7, with D unresolved. This receptor was identified in a person aged 18-65 years who received the Ad26.COV2.S COVID-19 vaccine or a placebo. The sequenced sample was peripheral blood, obtained in a trial of Ad26.COV2.S vaccine versus placebo. In DNA, the CDR3 is TGTGCCAGTAGTATAGTACCGGGTTACGAGCAGTACGTC. It is translated as CASSIVPGYEQYV.